The 17 T cell receptor beta chains listed next were all sequenced from one sample in a study of cytomegalovirus exposure and HLA in healthy donors. Use of 60 Vbeta and 13 Jbeta primers characterized the PCR. Sequencing was performed with immunoSEQ multiplex PCR; in TCRdb, only in-frame clones are kept and a portion is missing. The data show about 140,000 clones, 80% seen once. The sequencing input was PBMCs. The receptors shown here come from a man aged 40-49 years in good health and CMV-seropositive.

The chain recombines TRBV29-1 with TRBJ1-2, with D uncertain. V was trimmed by 3 bases and J by 2 bases, leaving 7 bases between them. Germline V CDR1 and CDR2: SQVTM, ANQGSEA. The CDR3 extends over 12 amino acids. In nucleotides, the CDR3 is TGCAGCGTTGACACAGTAAACTATGGCTACACCTTC. This encodes CSVDTVNYGYTF.

The rearrangement links TRBV7-2 to TRBJ1-5, with 8 nucleotides matching TRBD1. The CDR3 is made up of 14 amino acids. V lost 1 base, J lost 7 bases, and 3 bases stayed unmatched. Germline CDR1 is SGHTA and CDR2 is FQGNSA. CDR3 bases: TGTGCCAGCAGCTTAGACAGGGGGAACCAGCCCCAGCATTTT. Translating gives CASSLDRGNQPQHF.

The CDR3 coding sequence is TGTGCCACCACTGACGGAACAGGGTTCTCCTACAATGAGCAGTTCTTC. It yields the protein CATTDGTGFSYNEQFF. The rearrangement uses TRBV27 and TRBJ2-1; TRBD1 is a possible D gene (6 bases). V dropped 10 bases and J dropped 0 bases, with 19 bases sitting between them. Germline V gene sequence: CDR1 MNHEY, CDR2 SMNVEV (reference sequence). CDR3 length equals 16 residues.

A few counts support this clone. The chain carries TRBV5-4 and TRBJ2-1; 8 bases are shared with TRBD2. CDR3 length equals 17 residues. V gave up 0 bases and J gave up 10 bases; unmatched junction bases: 15. Germline V gene sequence: CDR1 SGHNT, CDR2 YYREEE (reference sequence). The CDR3 spells CASSLVHAGLGRLEQFF. In nucleotides, the CDR3 is TGTGCCAGCAGCTTGGTCCATGCGGGACTAGGAAGGCTCGAGCAGTTCTTC.

This chain links TRBV27 with TRBJ2-4, with TRBD2 matching 11 bases. The germline CDR1 and CDR2 sequences are MNHEY and SMNVEV (reference sequence). The ends lost 4 bases at V and 11 bases at J; junction bases unmatched: 10. The CDR3 covers 15 residues. CDR3 sequence (DNA): TGTGCCAGCAGTTCCGTAGCGGGAGGGAGCGGGCTTCAGTACTTC. Protein: CASSSVAGGSGLQYF.

CDR3 DNA: TGTGCCAGCAGCCCGGACAGGGGAGATGAAAAACTGTTTTTT. Translated, it gives CASSPDRGDEKLFF. V gene TRBV5-4 combines with J gene TRBJ1-4, with 9 bases fitting TRBD1. J gave up 6 bases and V 4 bases, and 4 bases lay outside the gene matches. The CDR3 has 14 amino acids. Germline V gives CDR1 SGHNT, CDR2 YYREEE (reference sequence).

The genes are TRBV5-1 and TRBJ1-4; unclear D gene. This CDR3 region has 16 residues. Germline CDR1 is SGHRS and CDR2 is YFSETQ. Trimming left V 5 bases short and J 0 bases short, with 14 bases between. The CDR3 DNA reads TGCGCCAGCAGTTTGACTATAGGCGCAACTAATGAAAAACTGTTTTTT. As protein: CASSLTIGATNEKLFF.

A single count supports this clone. The CDR3 DNA is TGTGCCAGCAGCTTGGGGCTAGCGGGAGGGCTCTCCTACGAGCAGTACTTC. Its translation is CASSLGLAGGLSYEQYF. This chain uses TRBV5-4 with TRBJ2-5; 12 bases map to TRBD2. The J call may be in error: the DNA end matches TRBJ2-7 better. The CDR3 has 17 amino acids. Germline V gives CDR1 SGHNT, CDR2 YYREEE (reference sequence).

This clone has more than one count but fewer than ten. The V call is TRBV6-1, the J call TRBJ1-5, with D unclear. This CDR3 has 12 amino acids. V was pared by 10 bases and J by 0 bases, with 7 bases between. Germline values: CDR1 MNHNS, CDR2 SASEGT. The CDR3 reads CANGDSNQPQHF. In DNA form, the CDR3 reads TGTGCCAACGGAGATAGCAATCAGCCCCAGCATTTT.

This clone turned up a few times. The gene calls are TRBV7-9 and TRBJ1-2, with 9 bases that match TRBD1. Germline lookup yields CDR1 SEHNR and CDR2 FQNEAQ (reference sequence). The CDR3 loop spans 15 amino acids. Losses at the gene ends were 4 bases for V and 4 bases for J; bases not matched to a gene: 7. The DNA for the CDR3 is TGTGCCAGCAGCTACCCGACAGGGGGTTCCTATGGCTACACCTTC. Protein: CASSYPTGGSYGYTF.

This clone has only a few counts. The chain links TRBV14 to TRBJ2-3; D is uncertain. CDR1 and CDR2 from the germline V gene are SGHDN and FVKESK. This CDR3 region has 14 residues. Trimming took 2 bases from V and 6 from J, leaving 12 bases between them. CDR3 in amino acids: CASSQSRSSDTQYF. CDR3 in DNA: TGTGCCAGCAGCCAAAGTAGGTCTAGTGATACGCAGTATTTT.

The chain is built from TRBV6-5 and TRBJ1-1, with D perhaps matching TRBD1 (5 bases). V was cut by 0 bases and J by 4 bases, with 9 bases left in between. Germline CDR1 MNHEY, CDR2 SVGAGI. The CDR3 spans 14 residues. DNA of the CDR3: TGTGCCAGCAGTTACTCCGGGACTGCCACTGAAGCTTTCTTT. The encoded protein is CASSYSGTATEAFF.

This chain links TRBV29-1 with TRBJ1-1; 8 bases are a match to TRBD1. This CDR3 spans 13 amino acids. V shed 4 bases and J 7 bases; nucleotides not matched to a gene: 8. Germline CDR1 and CDR2: SQVTM and ANQGSEA. The CDR3 nucleotides are TGCAGCGTTGGTGGACAGGGTTGGGTTGAAGCTTTCTTT. Its translation is CSVGGQGWVEAFF.

The table lists this clone with a few counts. This chain uses TRBV27 with TRBJ2-1; 7 nucleotides align to TRBD1. Losses at the gene ends were 3 bases for V and 2 bases for J; bases not matched to a gene: 4. CDR1 MNHEY and CDR2 SMNVEV come from the germline V gene (reference sequence). CDR3 length: 15 amino acids. DNA of the CDR3: TGTGCCAGCAGTTTTAGGGGGCCCACCTACAATGAGCAGTTCTTC. Residues: CASSFRGPTYNEQFF.

V usage is TRBV5-4 and J usage is TRBJ1-2, with a tentative D call TRBD1 (5 bases). Deletions cut 4 bases from V and 4 bases from J, with 14 bases between. CDR1 and CDR2 from the germline V gene are SGHNT and YYREEE (reference sequence). The CDR3 spans 14 residues. In DNA form, the CDR3 reads TGTGCCAGCAGCCTCCCTTTCCAGGGCTATGGCTACACCTTC. Amino acid sequence: CASSLPFQGYGYTF.

Only a few counts were recorded for this clone. The rearrangement joins TRBV4-1 to TRBJ2-2, with 7 bases lining up with TRBD2. Germline-derived CDR1 and CDR2 are MGHRA and YSYEKL. CDR3 length equals 16 residues. With V trimmed by 4 bases and J by 6 bases, 11 bases remained unmatched. The chain's CDR3 is CASSLRDYTSAGELFF. In DNA, the CDR3 is TGCGCCAGCAGCCTAAGGGACTACACCTCCGCCGGGGAGCTGTTTTTT.

The rearrangement joins TRBV4-1 to TRBJ2-5; the D gene is possibly TRBD2 (6 bases). Trimming removed 0 bases at V and 5 bases at J, with 16 bases between. Germline-derived CDR1 and CDR2 are MGHRA and YSYEKL. This CDR3 region has 16 residues. The CDR3 DNA follows: TGCGCCAGCAGCCAAGATCGGGGGAGAATAGGGGAGACCCAGTACTTC. Its protein product is CASSQDRGRIGETQYF.